This TCR beta chain was sequenced in a study of shared clonotypes between healthy human individuals. General study points: Tissue TCR repertoires likely differ from these blood-only repertoires.

To note about this clone: The antigen remains unidentified.

In the authors' workflow: ImmunoSEQ supplied junction-only sequences lacking quality scores, so filtering was different. Using immunoSEQ multiplex PCR, the repertoire was profiled, and TCRdb retains in-frame clones only, with some absent. V, J and clone size reflect that table, while D and trimming were determined from the DNA. There are 980,000 or so clones in the sample; around 80% occur only once, and approximately 1.5% lies in the top ten. Germline CDR1 and CDR2: SGHNT and YENEEA. The length of the CDR3 is 13 residues. V lost 5 bases to trimming and J lost 4 bases, with 10 bases between them. The source material was memory CD4+ T cells sorted from blood. As for subset: CD45RA-negative fraction. This rearrangement joins TRBV11-3 to TRBJ2-3; no reliable D call. The sequence came from a man aged 18 to 29 in good health. The CDR3 loop is CASSIREPDTQYF. The DNA for the CDR3 is TGTGCCAGCAGCATTCGCGAGCCAGATACGCAGTATTTT.